This entry concerns a single T cell receptor beta chain. Its antigen is not known. The protocol was immunoSEQ multiplex PCR, while the TCRdb copy is restricted to in-frame clones and leaves out a portion. The table lists about 180,000 clones, 80% to 95% of them singletons. These data come from a study of T cell responses to AZD1222 COVID-19 vaccine. Notes on the study in general: Reportedly, nearly half the spike-specific TCRs target unmutated variant regions. Spike-specific TCR breadth and depth grew following two AZD1222 doses. Among vaccine-associated CD4 TCRs, coverage spanned spike, with dominance at 160-218 and 743-854. Samples come after the peak T cell response, not at day 14.

The CDR3 contains 15 residues. Trimming at V came to 7 bases and at J to 5 bases, leaving 11 bases not matched to a gene. In germline, CDR1 is SNHLY, CDR2 FYNNEI. V and J are TRBV2 and TRBJ2-7, with TRBD2 matching over 10 bases. The clonotype comes from an adult who received the AZD1222 COVID-19 vaccine. This material consisted of peripheral blood, taken 28 days after the second AZD1222 dose. The CDR3 sequence is CASNLAGVASNEQYF. In DNA form, the CDR3 reads TGTGCCAGCAACCTAGCGGGAGTGGCTAGTAACGAGCAGTACTTC.